These 18 T cell receptor beta chains came from one sample sequenced in a study of T cell responses to AZD1222 COVID-19 vaccine. Some clones are missing from TCRdb's copy, which holds only in-frame ones; the method was immunoSEQ multiplex PCR. Of under 150,000 clones in the sample, 80% to 95% were seen once. Here the sequenced sample was peripheral blood, taken on day 0 of MenACWY control vaccination. The source is an adult in good health.

The genes are TRBV5-1 and TRBJ1-3; possible D gene TRBD1, 5 bases. Between the trimmed V and J ends, which lost 7 bases and 0 bases, there was a span of 14 bases. The CDR3 spans 15 residues. Germline CDR1 and CDR2: SGHRS and YFSETQ. CDR3 sequence (DNA): TGCGCCAGCGGCCGACAGCCCGACTCTGGAAACACCATATATTTT. Translation gives CASGRQPDSGNTIYF.

This clone was seen repeatedly, ten times or more. The gene calls are TRBV19 and TRBJ2-1, with 7 bases fitting TRBD2. J gave up 9 bases and V 1 base, and 6 bases lay outside the gene matches. Per germline, CDR1 LNHDA and CDR2 SQIVND (reference sequence). There are 14 residues in the CDR3. The CDR3 nucleotides read TGTGCCAGTAGTATAGGGGGGGAGGGTCGTGAGCAGTTCTTC. Translation: CASSIGGEGREQFF.

This sequence joins TRBV2 and TRBJ1-6; D remains unclear. This CDR3 is built from 17 residues. Germline assignment: CDR1 SNHLY and CDR2 FYNNEI. V was pared by 4 bases and J by 0 bases, with 13 bases between. CDR3 coding DNA: TGTGCCAGCAGTGGGACTCGGGGAGGCTCCTATAATTCACCCCTCCACTTT. Amino acids: CASSGTRGGSYNSPLHF.

The V gene is TRBV6-5, the J gene TRBJ2-6; unclear D gene. This CDR3 is 13 amino acids long. Germline assignment: CDR1 MNHEY and CDR2 SVGAGI. V was trimmed by 8 bases and J by 0 bases, leaving 5 bases between them. CDR3 region: CASRFSGANVLTF. The CDR3 nucleotides are TGTGCCAGCCGGTTCTCTGGGGCCAACGTCCTGACTTTC.

The rearrangement joins TRBV11-3 to TRBJ1-1; possibly TRBD1 for D (5 bases). V was pared by 5 bases and J by 5 bases, with 12 bases between. CDR1 is SGHNT, CDR2 YENEEA, per germline. The CDR3 totals 13 residues. CDR3 DNA sequence: TGTGCCAGCAGCCAAACGGGGGGGACTGAAGCTTTCTTT. This encodes CASSQTGGTEAFF.

The DNA of the CDR3 is TGTGCCAGCAGTTTATCGTTTTTAATAGGGAACACTGAAGCTTTCTTT. Translation gives CASSLSFLIGNTEAFF. The rearrangement uses TRBV27 and TRBJ1-1; D is unclear. Trimming stripped 0 bases from V and 1 base from J, with 12 bases between. CDR1 and CDR2 (germline): MNHEY, SMNVEV (reference sequence). The CDR3 length is 16 residues.

The chain uses TRBV7-9 and TRBJ2-1; no definite D call. Germline assignment: CDR1 SEHNR and CDR2 FQNEAQ (reference sequence). The V gene lost 5 bases and the J gene lost 3 bases, with 11 bases spanning the gap. The CDR3 contains 14 residues. This chain's CDR3 is CASSPPFYYNEQFF. The CDR3 DNA follows: TGTGCCAGCAGCCCCCCTTTTTACTACAATGAGCAGTTCTTC.

The genes are TRBV7-6 and TRBJ2-2; 9 nucleotides agree with TRBD2. The germline V gene has CDR1 SGHVS and CDR2 FNYEAQ. V was pared by 4 bases and J by 1 base, with 10 bases of the junction left unmatched. This CDR3 comprises 18 residues. The CDR3 DNA is TGTGCCAGCAGCTCCAGAGGTAGCGGGGGCTGGAACACCGGGGAGCTGTTTTTT. It encodes CASSSRGSGGWNTGELFF.

For the CDR3, the DNA is TGTGCCACCAGCAGAGATCGTTACAGGGGAGGGAACACTGAAGCTTTCTTT. Translating gives CATSRDRYRGGNTEAFF. V usage is TRBV15 and J usage is TRBJ1-1; 7 bases map to TRBD1. The length of the CDR3 is 17 residues. The germline V gene has CDR1 LNHNV and CDR2 YYDKDF (reference sequence). With V trimmed by 0 bases and J by 1 base, 8 bases remained unmatched.

This chain links TRBV30 with TRBJ2-2; D is undetermined. This CDR3 has 10 residues. Germline values: CDR1 GTSNPN, CDR2 SVGIG (reference sequence). V lost 5 bases to trimming and J lost 6 bases, with 4 bases between them. In DNA form, the CDR3 reads TGTGCCTGGGAAGCCGGGGAGCTGTTTTTT. This gives the protein CAWEAGELFF. Filled out from reference TRBV30 and TRBJ2-2, the complete variable domain reads SQTIHQWPATLVQPVGSPLSLECTVEGTSNPNLYWYRQAAGRGLQLLFYSVGIGQISSEVPQNLSASRPQDRQFILSSKKLLLSDSGFYLCAWEAGELFFGEGSRLTVL.

V gene TRBV5-1 combines with J gene TRBJ2-7; D remains unclear. The CDR3 is 12 residues long. Germline V gene sequence: CDR1 SGHRS, CDR2 YFSETQ. Trimming stripped 3 bases from V and 4 bases from J, with 8 bases between. The CDR3 region is CASSSSVYEQYF. The CDR3 bases are TGCGCCAGCAGCTCCTCAGTATACGAGCAGTACTTC.

V gene TRBV9 combines with J gene TRBJ1-2, with unresolved D. The V gene's germline CDR1 is SGDLS and CDR2 YYNGEE. This CDR3 spans 17 amino acids. V lost 4 bases to trimming and J lost 0 bases, with 19 bases between them. CDR3 protein: CASSPRGNPETNYGYTF. The CDR3 DNA follows: TGTGCCAGCAGCCCCCGGGGTAATCCGGAAACTAACTATGGCTACACCTTC.

The rearrangement uses TRBV9 and TRBJ2-3; TRBD2 matches at 11 bases. J lost 6 bases, V lost 0 bases, and 3 bases had no gene match. Germline assignment: CDR1 SGDLS and CDR2 YYNGEE. The CDR3 loop spans 15 amino acids. The CDR3, as DNA: TGTGCCAGCAGCGTAGCTCCTAGCGGGGGGGATACGCAGTATTTT. This codes for CASSVAPSGGDTQYF. Complete variable domain (other parts from reference TRBV9 and TRBJ2-3): DSGVTQTPKHLITATGQRVTLRCSPRSGDLSVYWYQQSLDQGLQFLIQYYNGEERAKGNILERFSAQQFPDLHSELNLSSLELGDSALYFCASSVAPSGGDTQYFGPGTRLTVL.

The chain joins TRBV28 to TRBJ1-4; a possible D gene is TRBD1 (6 bases). There are 15 residues in the CDR3. V was trimmed by 4 bases and J by 2 bases, leaving 11 bases between them. Germline V lookup: CDR1 MDHEN, CDR2 SYDVKM. The CDR3 region is CASSWGARTNEKLFF. CDR3 nucleotide sequence: TGTGCCAGCAGTTGGGGGGCGCGGACTAATGAAAAACTGTTTTTT.

The rearrangement links TRBV7-9 to TRBJ1-4, with a tentative D call TRBD1 (6 bases). The CDR3 is 13 amino acids. Trimming cost V 4 bases and J 8 bases, with 11 bases left between them. Germline assignment: CDR1 SEHNR and CDR2 FQNEAQ (reference sequence). The CDR3 here is CASSSLQGEKLFF. CDR3 coding DNA: TGTGCCAGCAGCTCCCTACAGGGAGAAAAACTGTTTTTT.

The CDR3 reads CASSSQARGQPLHF. The CDR3, as DNA: TGTGCCAGCAGTTCCCAGGCTCGGGGTCAGCCCCTCCACTTT. The V gene is TRBV6-5, the J gene TRBJ1-6; D is uncertain. The germline V gene has CDR1 MNHEY and CDR2 SVGAGI. The CDR3 runs 14 residues. Trimming cost V 4 bases and J 13 bases, with 17 bases left between them.

J is TRBJ2-7 and V is TRBV6-1, with 9 bases matching TRBD1. V was pared by 2 bases and J by 7 bases, with 12 bases of the junction left unmatched. Germline CDR1 reads MNHNS; CDR2 reads SASEGT. This CDR3 comprises 16 residues. The CDR3 region is CASSELPGQGIGEQYF. The CDR3 bases are TGTGCCAGCAGTGAACTCCCGGGACAGGGAATAGGAGAGCAGTACTTC.

V and J are TRBV2 and TRBJ1-2; D ambiguous. The V gene lost 7 bases and the J gene lost 0 bases, with 12 bases spanning the gap. Germline CDR1 and CDR2: SNHLY and FYNNEI. CDR3 length: 14 amino acids. In DNA, the CDR3 is TGTGCCAGCACGATAGCGACTACTAACTATGGCTACACCTTC. This sequence encodes CASTIATTNYGYTF.